This TCR beta chain was documented in a study of the immune and genomic landscape of osteosarcoma. About the research overall: Pediatric and adult high-grade osteosarcoma patients, median diagnosis age about 30. Most patients, around 77%, had localized disease at diagnosis.

The post-treatment osteosarcoma tumors were primary, local recurrence or metastasis specimens from poor-prognosis patients. As for this clone: Antigen unknown.

Study-wide results and limits: Immune-hot C3 tumors showed higher but still low clonality than cold C1. A single dominant hyperexpanded clone appeared in a few cases, each with <100 clonotypes.

The V end lost 1 base, the J end lost 4 bases, and 10 bases lay between the germline ends. This CDR3 has 14 residues. Germline CDR1 and CDR2: MNHNY and SVGAGI (reference sequence). Here immunoSEQ multiplex PCR was the method, and the copy in TCRdb shows in-frame clones only, minus some. Of approximately 5,900 clones in the sample, 65% to 80% were seen once. Sequenced input: osteosarcoma tumor tissue from the lung. J is TRBJ1-1 and V is TRBV6-6; TRBD1 might be the D (6 bases). This TCR was sampled from a human donor with osteosarcoma. The CDR3 protein is CASSYFGGTTEAFF. In DNA form, the CDR3 reads TGTGCCAGCAGTTACTTCGGGGGCACCACTGAAGCTTTCTTT.